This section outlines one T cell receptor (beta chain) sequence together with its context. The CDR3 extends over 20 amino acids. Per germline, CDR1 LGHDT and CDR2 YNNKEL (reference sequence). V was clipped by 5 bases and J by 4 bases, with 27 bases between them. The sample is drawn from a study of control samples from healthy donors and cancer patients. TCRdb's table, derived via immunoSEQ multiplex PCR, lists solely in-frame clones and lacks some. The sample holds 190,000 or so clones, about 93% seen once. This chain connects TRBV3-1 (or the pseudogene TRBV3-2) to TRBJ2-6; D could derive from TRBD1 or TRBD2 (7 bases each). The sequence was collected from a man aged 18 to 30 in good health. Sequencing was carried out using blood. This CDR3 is CASSFLSWTGRGAGANVLTF. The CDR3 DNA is TGTGCCAGCAGCTTTTTATCCTGGACAGGCCGGGGGGCAGGGGCCAACGTCCTGACTTTC.